One T cell receptor (beta chain) is described in this entry. The entry originates in a study of blood T cell repertoires in COVID-19. Overall study: Nucleic acid was either cDNA or gDNA, and it came from T cells, B-cell-depleted T cells, or PBMCs.

The method was immunoSEQ multiplex PCR; TCRdb's version includes in-frame clones alone and lacks a portion of them. Among approximately 67,000 clones, approximately 90% were seen once, and the ten largest hold approximately 4.8%. Sequencing was done on a sample of peripheral blood. The receptor was derived from a woman aged 55-69 years with active COVID-19.

CDR3 in amino acids: CASSGGGNQPQHF. The CDR3 DNA reads as TGTGCCAGCAGTGGGGGGGGAAATCAGCCCCAGCATTTT. V gene TRBV7-8 combines with J gene TRBJ1-5; TRBD1 might be the D (5 bases). This CDR3 contains 13 residues. Trimming removed 6 bases from V and 4 bases from J, with 10 bases in between. Germline V CDR1 and CDR2: SGHVS, FQNEAQ.